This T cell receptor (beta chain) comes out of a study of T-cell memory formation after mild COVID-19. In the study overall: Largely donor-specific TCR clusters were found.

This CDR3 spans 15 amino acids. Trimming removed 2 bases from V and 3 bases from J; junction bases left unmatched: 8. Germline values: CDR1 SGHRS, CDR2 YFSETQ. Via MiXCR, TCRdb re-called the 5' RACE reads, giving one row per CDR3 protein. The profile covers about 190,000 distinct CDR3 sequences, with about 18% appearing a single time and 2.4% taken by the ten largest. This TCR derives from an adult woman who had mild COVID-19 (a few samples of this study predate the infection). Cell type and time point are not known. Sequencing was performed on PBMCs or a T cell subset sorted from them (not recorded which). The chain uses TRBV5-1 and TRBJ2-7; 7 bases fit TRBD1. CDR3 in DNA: TGCGCCAGCAGCTTTGGGACAGTGGATGACTACGAGCAGTACTTC. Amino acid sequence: CASSFGTVDDYEQYF.